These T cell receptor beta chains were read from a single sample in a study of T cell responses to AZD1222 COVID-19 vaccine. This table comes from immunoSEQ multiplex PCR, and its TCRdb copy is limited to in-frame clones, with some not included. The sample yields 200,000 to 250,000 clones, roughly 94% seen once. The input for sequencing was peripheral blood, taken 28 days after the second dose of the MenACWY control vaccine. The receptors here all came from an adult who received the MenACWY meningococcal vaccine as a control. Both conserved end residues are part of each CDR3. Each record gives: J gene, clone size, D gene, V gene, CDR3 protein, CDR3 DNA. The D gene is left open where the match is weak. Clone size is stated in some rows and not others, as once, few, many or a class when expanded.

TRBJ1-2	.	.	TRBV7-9	CASSLLSGYGYTF	TGTGCCAGCAGCCTCCTCAGCGGGTATGGCTACACCTTC
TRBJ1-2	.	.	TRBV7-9	CASSLEGGSIYGYTF	TGTGCCAGCAGCTTAGAAGGGGGTTCAATCTATGGCTACACCTTC
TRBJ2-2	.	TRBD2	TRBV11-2	CASSPGLAGGLNTGELFF	TGTGCCAGCAGTCCTGGACTAGCGGGGGGTCTGAACACCGGGGAGCTGTTTTTT
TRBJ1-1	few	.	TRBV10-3	CAISDKLGSNIEAFF	TGTGCCATCAGTGATAAGCTTGGGTCAAATATTGAAGCTTTCTTT
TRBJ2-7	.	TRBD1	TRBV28	CASSRPTGQGAWYEQYF	TGTGCCAGCAGTCGACCAACGGGACAGGGGGCATGGTACGAGCAGTACTTC
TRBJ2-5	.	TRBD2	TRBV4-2	CASSQEFRLAGGAETQYF	TGTGCCAGCAGCCAAGAATTCCGGCTAGCGGGGGGCGCCGAGACCCAGTACTTC
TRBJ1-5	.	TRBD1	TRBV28	CASSLTGGGSNQPQHF	TGTGCCAGCAGTTTAACAGGGGGGGGGAGCAATCAGCCCCAGCATTTT
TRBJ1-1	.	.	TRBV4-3	CASRLGGGNTEAFF	TGCGCCAGCAGGCTTGGGGGAGGAAACACTGAAGCTTTCTTT
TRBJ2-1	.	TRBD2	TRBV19	CASSIPTLLAGGLGEQFF	TGTGCCAGTAGTATTCCCACCCTTCTAGCGGGGGGGCTTGGGGAGCAGTTCTTC
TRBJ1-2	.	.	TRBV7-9	CASSPPGYGYTF	TGTGCCAGCAGCCCCCCTGGTTATGGCTACACCTTC
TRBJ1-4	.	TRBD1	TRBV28	CASSLGQGREKLFF	TGTGCCAGCAGTTTGGGACAGGGGAGGGAAAAACTGTTTTTT
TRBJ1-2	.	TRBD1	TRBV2	CASSEATGGNYGYTF	TGTGCCAGCAGTGAAGCGACAGGGGGTAACTATGGCTACACCTTC
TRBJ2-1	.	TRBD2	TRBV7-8	CASSKKREAGDEQFF	TGTGCCAGCAGCAAAAAGCGGGAAGCGGGGGATGAGCAGTTCTTC
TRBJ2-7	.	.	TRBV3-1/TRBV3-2	CASSQDTTNYEQYF	TGTGCCAGCAGCCAAGACACTACTAACTACGAGCAGTACTTC
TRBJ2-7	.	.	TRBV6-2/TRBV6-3	CASSRSSYEQYF	TGTGCCAGCAGTCGATCCTCCTACGAGCAGTACTTC
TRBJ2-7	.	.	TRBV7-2	CASSLGTWGYEQYF	TGTGCCAGCAGCTTGGGGACCTGGGGCTACGAGCAGTACTTC
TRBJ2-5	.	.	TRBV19	CASSIDPGTQETQYF	TGTGCCAGTAGTATAGATCCAGGGACCCAAGAGACCCAGTACTTC
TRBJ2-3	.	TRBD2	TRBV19	CASSRTSGSWGTDTQYF	TGTGCCAGTAGTAGGACTAGCGGGTCCTGGGGCACAGATACGCAGTATTTT
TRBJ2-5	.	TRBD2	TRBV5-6	CASSSGGVRTQYF	TGTGCCAGCAGCTCCGGGGGGGTTAGGACCCAGTACTTC
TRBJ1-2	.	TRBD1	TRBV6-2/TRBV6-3	CASTPTGGITDGYTF	TGTGCCAGCACCCCGACAGGGGGCATTACGGATGGCTACACCTTC
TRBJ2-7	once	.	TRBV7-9	CASSSLGGSYEQYF	TGTGCCAGCAGCTCTCTGGGAGGTTCCTACGAGCAGTACTTC
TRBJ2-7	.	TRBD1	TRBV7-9	CASSLLQGSYEQYF	TGTGCCAGCAGCTTATTACAGGGGTCCTACGAGCAGTACTTC